A selection of T cell receptor beta chains follows, all from one sample in a study of regulatory T cells in long-lasting Graves disease. Each CDR3 protein is one row after TCRdb ran MiXCR on the multiplex PCR reads. Of roughly 440,000 distinct CDR3 sequences in the sample, about 17% were seen once. These data also featured in a second study, about T cells in Graves' hyperthyroidism and ophthalmopathy.

The sequences come from peripheral blood mononuclear cells (PBMCs), collected at new diagnosis, from a patient treated with antithyroid drugs. Every receptor here comes from a woman aged 18-35 years with Graves disease. Both conserved end residues are part of each CDR3. Fields, in order: J gene, D gene, V gene, clone size, CDR3 protein, CDR3 DNA. The D gene is left open where the match is weak. The listing skips clone size in some rows; elsewhere it reads once, few, many or a size class.

j_call: TRBJ1-2; d_call: TRBD1; v_call: TRBV2; clone_size: many; cdr3_aa: CASTQTGSYPLAAF; cdr3_nt: TGTGCCAGCACCCAGACAGGGTCCTATCCTCTGGCGGCCTTC
j_call: TRBJ1-1; d_call: .; v_call: TRBV5-8; clone_size: few; cdr3_aa: CASSLTDRRTEAFF; cdr3_nt: TGTGCCAGCAGCTTGACCGACCGGAGGACTGAAGCTTTCTTT
j_call: TRBJ2-5; d_call: .; v_call: TRBV28; clone_size: many; cdr3_aa: CASSPSGEGETQYF; cdr3_nt: TGTGCCAGCAGTCCCTCGGGAGAGGGGGAGACCCAGTACTTC
j_call: TRBJ2-3; d_call: .; v_call: TRBV5-8; clone_size: few; cdr3_aa: CASTGDRRDTQYF; cdr3_nt: TGTGCCAGCACCGGGGATCGGAGAGATACGCAGTATTTT
j_call: TRBJ2-1; d_call: TRBD2; v_call: TRBV11-2; clone_size: many; cdr3_aa: CASSLRVAGGNEQFF; cdr3_nt: TGTGCCAGCAGCCTCCGGGTAGCGGGGGGCAATGAGCAGTTCTTC
j_call: TRBJ2-1; d_call: .; v_call: TRBV3-1; clone_size: .; cdr3_aa: CASSRLAYEQFF; cdr3_nt: TGTGCCAGCAGCCGTCTAGCGTACGAGCAGTTCTTC
j_call: TRBJ1-2; d_call: .; v_call: TRBV5-5; clone_size: few; cdr3_aa: CASSLLAGSYGYTF; cdr3_nt: TGTGCCAGCAGCTTGTTGGCTGGCTCCTATGGCTACACCTTC
j_call: TRBJ2-7; d_call: .; v_call: TRBV10-3; clone_size: few; cdr3_aa: CAISESRVRSYEQYF; cdr3_nt: TGTGCCATCAGTGAGTCAAGGGTTAGGTCCTACGAGCAGTACTTC
j_call: TRBJ2-7; d_call: .; v_call: TRBV20-1; clone_size: .; cdr3_aa: CSARDQTCEQYF; cdr3_nt: TGCAGTGCTAGAGACCAAACCTGCGAGCAGTACTTC
j_call: TRBJ1-5; d_call: .; v_call: TRBV6-1; clone_size: .; cdr3_aa: CASMRQPVSNQPQHF; cdr3_nt: TGTGCCAGCATGCGACAACCGGTTAGCAATCAGCCCCAGCATTTT
j_call: TRBJ2-7; d_call: .; v_call: TRBV24-1; clone_size: .; cdr3_aa: CATSDFREQYF; cdr3_nt: TGTGCCACCAGTGATTTCCGCGAGCAGTACTTC
j_call: TRBJ2-5; d_call: .; v_call: TRBV30; clone_size: few; cdr3_aa: CAWARGRETQYF; cdr3_nt: TGTGCCTGGGCTAGGGGGAGAGAGACCCAGTACTTC
j_call: TRBJ2-3; d_call: .; v_call: TRBV18; clone_size: few; cdr3_aa: CASSPLGNQGDTQYF; cdr3_nt: TGTGCCAGCTCACCATTGGGAAATCAAGGGGATACGCAGTATTTT
j_call: TRBJ2-1; d_call: TRBD2; v_call: TRBV29-1; clone_size: .; cdr3_aa: CSVVRLAGDYKQFF; cdr3_nt: TGCAGCGTTGTTCGGCTAGCGGGAGACTATAAGCAGTTCTTC
j_call: TRBJ2-1; d_call: .; v_call: TRBV24-1; clone_size: .; cdr3_aa: CATSDLRGDSYNEQFF; cdr3_nt: TGTGCCACCAGTGATTTAAGGGGTGACTCCTACAATGAGCAGTTCTTC
j_call: TRBJ2-2; d_call: .; v_call: TRBV24-1; clone_size: many; cdr3_aa: CATSDPRRDTGELFF; cdr3_nt: TGTGCCACCAGTGATCCCAGGAGAGACACCGGGGAGCTGTTTTTT
j_call: TRBJ2-3; d_call: TRBD2; v_call: TRBV7-8; clone_size: many; cdr3_aa: CASSLGLGLTDTQYF; cdr3_nt: TGTGCCAGCAGCCTGGGACTAGGGCTCACAGATACGCAGTATTTT
j_call: TRBJ2-1; d_call: TRBD2; v_call: TRBV10-1; clone_size: .; cdr3_aa: CASSESGGRASYNEQFF; cdr3_nt: TGCGCCAGCAGTGAGTCAGGTGGGAGGGCCTCCTACAATGAGCAGTTCTTC
j_call: TRBJ2-7; d_call: .; v_call: TRBV27; clone_size: many; cdr3_aa: CASSLGGKAYEQYF; cdr3_nt: TGTGCCAGCAGTTTAGGCGGGAAGGCCTACGAGCAGTACTTC
j_call: TRBJ2-3; d_call: .; v_call: TRBV27; clone_size: few; cdr3_aa: CASRGSPPGPSTDTQYF; cdr3_nt: TGTGCCAGCAGAGGGAGTCCCCCCGGGCCTAGCACAGATACGCAGTATTTT
j_call: TRBJ2-7; d_call: .; v_call: TRBV20-1; clone_size: many; cdr3_aa: CSARDYPSYEQYF; cdr3_nt: TGCAGTGCTAGAGACTATCCCTCCTACGAGCAGTACTTC
j_call: TRBJ2-1; d_call: TRBD2; v_call: TRBV7-3; clone_size: many; cdr3_aa: CASSSQDGGVSGEQFF; cdr3_nt: TGTGCCAGCAGCTCCCAGGACGGGGGGGTTTCGGGTGAGCAGTTCTTC
j_call: TRBJ2-3; d_call: .; v_call: TRBV5-8; clone_size: many; cdr3_aa: CASRSGGGERDTQYF; cdr3_nt: TGTGCCAGCCGTTCAGGGGGGGGTGAAAGAGATACGCAGTATTTT
j_call: TRBJ2-1; d_call: TRBD2; v_call: TRBV6-2/TRBV6-3; clone_size: few; cdr3_aa: CASSPTSGRSSYNEQFF; cdr3_nt: TGTGCCAGCAGCCCGACTAGCGGGAGGTCCTCCTACAATGAGCAGTTCTTC
j_call: TRBJ2-1; d_call: .; v_call: TRBV19; clone_size: many; cdr3_aa: CASSPGLRDEQFF; cdr3_nt: TGTGCCAGTAGCCCGGGACTTCGGGATGAGCAGTTCTTC
j_call: TRBJ1-1; d_call: .; v_call: TRBV7-9; clone_size: .; cdr3_aa: CASSLASSHMNTEAFF; cdr3_nt: TGTGCCAGCAGCTTAGCGTCCAGTCACATGAACACTGAAGCTTTCTTT
j_call: TRBJ1-4; d_call: TRBD1; v_call: TRBV19; clone_size: .; cdr3_aa: CASSPGGDKRGKLFF; cdr3_nt: TGTGCCAGTAGTCCAGGGGGAGATAAAAGAGGAAAACTGTTTTTT
j_call: TRBJ2-5; d_call: .; v_call: TRBV24-1; clone_size: .; cdr3_aa: CVTSGSETQYF; cdr3_nt: TGTGTCACCAGTGGTAGCGAGACCCAGTACTTC
j_call: TRBJ1-1; d_call: .; v_call: TRBV7-9; clone_size: few; cdr3_aa: CASSSTGGGGTEAFF; cdr3_nt: TGTGCCAGCAGCTCTACGGGGGGAGGTGGCACTGAAGCTTTCTTT
j_call: TRBJ2-1; d_call: TRBD2; v_call: TRBV7-6; clone_size: few; cdr3_aa: CASSSWTSGRAREQFF; cdr3_nt: TGTGCCAGCAGCTCCTGGACTAGCGGGAGGGCCCGTGAGCAGTTCTTC
j_call: TRBJ2-1; d_call: TRBD1; v_call: TRBV7-9; clone_size: many; cdr3_aa: CASSYPGQGANEQFF; cdr3_nt: TGTGCCAGCAGTTACCCGGGACAGGGCGCGAATGAGCAGTTCTTC
j_call: TRBJ1-1; d_call: .; v_call: TRBV6-2/TRBV6-3; clone_size: many; cdr3_aa: CASSSIPNTEAFF; cdr3_nt: TGTGCCAGCAGCTCTATTCCGAACACTGAAGCTTTCTTT
j_call: TRBJ2-3; d_call: .; v_call: TRBV6-2/TRBV6-3; clone_size: .; cdr3_aa: CASSPLGKGANTDTQYF; cdr3_nt: TGTGCCAGCAGTCCCCTCGGGAAAGGGGCGAACACAGATACGCAGTATTTT
j_call: TRBJ2-2; d_call: .; v_call: TRBV2; clone_size: .; cdr3_aa: CASSDQGGFTGELFF; cdr3_nt: TGTGCCAGCAGCGACCAGGGGGGTTTTACCGGGGAGCTGTTTTTT
j_call: TRBJ2-7; d_call: .; v_call: TRBV6-1; clone_size: many; cdr3_aa: CASSPPGTATYEQYF; cdr3_nt: TGTGCCAGCTCACCACCGGGGACGGCAACCTACGAGCAGTACTTC
j_call: TRBJ2-3; d_call: TRBD2; v_call: TRBV12-5; clone_size: .; cdr3_aa: CASGLVRTGTKITDTQYF; cdr3_nt: TGTGCTAGTGGTTTGGTAAGAACCGGGACTAAAATTACCGATACGCAGTATTTT
j_call: TRBJ1-1; d_call: .; v_call: TRBV30; clone_size: many; cdr3_aa: CAGQRSRTGTEAFF; cdr3_nt: TGTGCCGGCCAGAGGAGCAGGACGGGGACTGAAGCTTTCTTT
j_call: TRBJ1-3; d_call: .; v_call: TRBV7-8; clone_size: few; cdr3_aa: CASSLALGIGNTIYF; cdr3_nt: TGTGCCAGCAGCTTAGCGCTAGGGATAGGAAACACCATATATTTT
j_call: TRBJ1-1; d_call: .; v_call: TRBV28; clone_size: few; cdr3_aa: CASSLTDRSLAEALF; cdr3_nt: TGTGCCAGCAGTTTAACTGACAGGTCTTTGGCTGAAGCTCTCTTT
j_call: TRBJ2-7; d_call: TRBD1; v_call: TRBV13; clone_size: .; cdr3_aa: CASSLVARGFSYEQYF; cdr3_nt: TGTGCCAGCAGCTTAGTGGCCAGGGGGTTCTCCTACGAGCAGTACTTC